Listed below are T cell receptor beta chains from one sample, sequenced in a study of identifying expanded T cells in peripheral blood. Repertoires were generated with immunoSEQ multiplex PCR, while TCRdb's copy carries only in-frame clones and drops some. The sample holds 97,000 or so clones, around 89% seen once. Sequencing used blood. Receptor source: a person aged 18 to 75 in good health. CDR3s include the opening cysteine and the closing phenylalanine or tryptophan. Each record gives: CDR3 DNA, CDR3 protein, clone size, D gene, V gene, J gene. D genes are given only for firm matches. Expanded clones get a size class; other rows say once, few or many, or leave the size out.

cdr3_nt: TGTGCCAGAAGCGGAACCGGGATTAGAGGGGAAAAACTGTTTTTT; cdr3_aa: CARSGTGIRGEKLFF; clone_size: few; d_call: -; v_call: TRBV7-5; j_call: TRBJ1-4
cdr3_nt: TGTGCCAGCAGCCAAATTCTGGGCCTCGACTATGGCTACACCTTC; cdr3_aa: CASSQILGLDYGYTF; clone_size: -; d_call: -; v_call: TRBV14; j_call: TRBJ1-2
cdr3_nt: TGTGCCAGCAGCTCGGACAGGGGGAGTGCAGATACGCAGTATTTT; cdr3_aa: CASSSDRGSADTQYF; clone_size: -; d_call: TRBD1; v_call: TRBV7-9; j_call: TRBJ2-3
cdr3_nt: TGTGCCAGCTCACCATGGTCCGGGGAGACCCAGTACTTC; cdr3_aa: CASSPWSGETQYF; clone_size: -; d_call: -; v_call: TRBV18; j_call: TRBJ2-5
cdr3_nt: TGTGCCAGCAGCTTAGGTCTGCTAGCGGGAGGTCTTAGCACAGATACGCAGTATTTT; cdr3_aa: CASSLGLLAGGLSTDTQYF; clone_size: -; d_call: TRBD2; v_call: TRBV7-8; j_call: TRBJ2-3
cdr3_nt: TGTGCCAGCAGCAAAGCCGGGACGGCTAGCACAGATACGCAGTATTTT; cdr3_aa: CASSKAGTASTDTQYF; clone_size: -; d_call: -; v_call: TRBV7-9; j_call: TRBJ2-3
cdr3_nt: TGTGCCAGCAGCTCCCCAAGAAGCCCAGATACGCAGTATTTT; cdr3_aa: CASSSPRSPDTQYF; clone_size: -; d_call: -; v_call: TRBV7-8; j_call: TRBJ2-3
cdr3_nt: TGCAGTGCTAGTTTCTATGAGCAGTTCTTC; cdr3_aa: CSASFYEQFF; clone_size: once; d_call: -; v_call: TRBV20-1; j_call: TRBJ2-1
cdr3_nt: TGTGCCAGTAGTATAGGAACGGCGGGAGCGAACTCTGGGGCCAACGTCCTGACTTTC; cdr3_aa: CASSIGTAGANSGANVLTF; clone_size: -; d_call: TRBD2; v_call: TRBV19; j_call: TRBJ2-6
cdr3_nt: TGTGCCAGCAGCTTAGTTCTAGCGGCTCAAGAGACCCAGTACTTC; cdr3_aa: CASSLVLAAQETQYF; clone_size: -; d_call: TRBD2; v_call: TRBV7-6; j_call: TRBJ2-5
cdr3_nt: TGTGCCAGCTCACCGGGTCGGGGTGAAAAACTGTTTTTT; cdr3_aa: CASSPGRGEKLFF; clone_size: -; d_call: -; v_call: TRBV18; j_call: TRBJ1-4
cdr3_nt: TGTGCCAGCAGCTCGCTAGCGAACCACTATACGCAGTATTTT; cdr3_aa: CASSSLANHYTQYF; clone_size: -; d_call: -; v_call: TRBV9; j_call: TRBJ2-3
cdr3_nt: TGTGCCAGCAGTTTATTACAGGGGGACAATCAGCCCCAGCATTTT; cdr3_aa: CASSLLQGDNQPQHF; clone_size: -; d_call: TRBD1; v_call: TRBV6-6; j_call: TRBJ1-5
cdr3_nt: TGTGCCAGCAGTAGGGACGGCTTTAGTCTGCAGTACTTC; cdr3_aa: CASSRDGFSLQYF; clone_size: -; d_call: -; v_call: TRBV6-6; j_call: TRBJ2-7
cdr3_nt: TGCGCCAGCAGTTACTTTCCGGGACGGATTAACTATGGCTACACCTTC; cdr3_aa: CASSYFPGRINYGYTF; clone_size: -; d_call: -; v_call: TRBV5-1; j_call: TRBJ1-2
cdr3_nt: TGTGCCAGCAGCTTGGGAGAGACCCAGTACTTC; cdr3_aa: CASSLGETQYF; clone_size: -; d_call: -; v_call: TRBV11-1; j_call: TRBJ2-5
cdr3_nt: TGTGCCAGCCAAGCTCCTAATCAGCCCCAGCATTTT; cdr3_aa: CASQAPNQPQHF; clone_size: once; d_call: -; v_call: TRBV7-2; j_call: TRBJ1-5
cdr3_nt: TGTGCCTGGAGTGGACCAGGGAATAACTATGGCTACACCTTC; cdr3_aa: CAWSGPGNNYGYTF; clone_size: -; d_call: -; v_call: TRBV30; j_call: TRBJ1-2
cdr3_nt: TGTGCCAGCAGTTCAGGGGGGCCCTCTGGAAACACCATATATTTT; cdr3_aa: CASSSGGPSGNTIYF; clone_size: -; d_call: TRBD1; v_call: TRBV6-6; j_call: TRBJ1-3
cdr3_nt: TGTGCCAGCAGTCCGCGGACAGGCTCTGGAAACACCATATATTTT; cdr3_aa: CASSPRTGSGNTIYF; clone_size: -; d_call: TRBD1; v_call: TRBV27; j_call: TRBJ1-3
cdr3_nt: TGTGCCAGCAGCCTCACCAGGGGAAATGAGCAGTTCTTC; cdr3_aa: CASSLTRGNEQFF; clone_size: -; d_call: -; v_call: TRBV11-3; j_call: TRBJ2-1
cdr3_nt: TGTGCCAGCAGTGAACAAGGCAGGCGGCTCACCGGGGAGCTGTTTTTT; cdr3_aa: CASSEQGRRLTGELFF; clone_size: -; d_call: -; v_call: TRBV6-1; j_call: TRBJ2-2
cdr3_nt: TGTGCCAGCAGCTGGAGTGGAGCGGGACAGACCGGGGAGCTGTTTTTT; cdr3_aa: CASSWSGAGQTGELFF; clone_size: few; d_call: -; v_call: TRBV7-7; j_call: TRBJ2-2
cdr3_nt: TGTGCTAGCGGGGGGGCGCCAGATACGCAGTATTTT; cdr3_aa: CASGGAPDTQYF; clone_size: -; d_call: TRBD2; v_call: TRBV7-3; j_call: TRBJ2-3
cdr3_nt: TGCGCCAGCAGCCCCTCGGGGGGCGGCACTGAAGCTTTCTTT; cdr3_aa: CASSPSGGGTEAFF; clone_size: -; d_call: -; v_call: TRBV10-1; j_call: TRBJ1-1
cdr3_nt: TGTGCCAGCAGCTCCGACCCCTTGGGGACGCAGTATTTT; cdr3_aa: CASSSDPLGTQYF; clone_size: -; d_call: -; v_call: TRBV7-3; j_call: TRBJ2-3
cdr3_nt: TGTGCCAGCAGCTGGGGACAGGGGGCGGATACGCAGTATTTT; cdr3_aa: CASSWGQGADTQYF; clone_size: once; d_call: TRBD1; v_call: TRBV7-2; j_call: TRBJ2-3
cdr3_nt: TGTGCCAGCAGCCACGCCCACCCTCACCCGTACCAAGAGACCCAGTACTTC; cdr3_aa: CASSHAHPHPYQETQYF; clone_size: few; d_call: -; v_call: TRBV14; j_call: TRBJ2-5
cdr3_nt: TGTGCCAGCAGCTTAGTATGGGCTAGCGGGGGGGCCAGGGATGAGCAGTTCTTC; cdr3_aa: CASSLVWASGGARDEQFF; clone_size: -; d_call: TRBD2; v_call: TRBV11-2; j_call: TRBJ2-1
cdr3_nt: TGTGCCAGCAGCCAGGTTGCAAATCCCCCGACAGATACGCAGTATTTT; cdr3_aa: CASSQVANPPTDTQYF; clone_size: -; d_call: -; v_call: TRBV6-4; j_call: TRBJ2-3
cdr3_nt: TGTGCCAGCAGTTACCCCGAGACTGAGACCTACAATGAGCAGTTCTTC; cdr3_aa: CASSYPETETYNEQFF; clone_size: -; d_call: -; v_call: TRBV6-6; j_call: TRBJ2-1
cdr3_nt: TGTGCCACCAGCGTTAGACAGCAAGAGACCCAGTACTTC; cdr3_aa: CATSVRQQETQYF; clone_size: -; d_call: -; v_call: TRBV15; j_call: TRBJ2-5
cdr3_nt: TGCGCCAGCAGCCTGACAGAGAACACCGGGGAGCTGTTTTTT; cdr3_aa: CASSLTENTGELFF; clone_size: -; d_call: -; v_call: TRBV5-1; j_call: TRBJ2-2
cdr3_nt: TGTGCCAGCAGTGCGACAGGGGTAGACAATCAGCCCCAGCATTTT; cdr3_aa: CASSATGVDNQPQHF; clone_size: once; d_call: TRBD1; v_call: TRBV2; j_call: TRBJ1-5
cdr3_nt: TGCGCCAGCGCACTAACAGGGAACACCGGGGAGCTGTTTTTT; cdr3_aa: CASALTGNTGELFF; clone_size: -; d_call: -; v_call: TRBV5-1; j_call: TRBJ2-2
cdr3_nt: TGTGCCAGCGGTCGGACAGGGGTGGCAGAGCAGTACTTC; cdr3_aa: CASGRTGVAEQYF; clone_size: -; d_call: TRBD1; v_call: TRBV5-4; j_call: TRBJ2-7
cdr3_nt: TGCGCCAGCACCCCGACAAAGCAGTACTTC; cdr3_aa: CASTPTKQYF; clone_size: -; d_call: -; v_call: TRBV23-1; j_call: TRBJ2-7
cdr3_nt: TGTGCCAGCAGTGTGCGACAGGGCCATGGCTACACCTTC; cdr3_aa: CASSVRQGHGYTF; clone_size: -; d_call: TRBD1; v_call: TRBV25-1; j_call: TRBJ1-2
cdr3_nt: TGTGCCAGCAGCAGAGACACTGAAGCTTTCTTT; cdr3_aa: CASSRDTEAFF; clone_size: -; d_call: -; v_call: TRBV5-4; j_call: TRBJ1-1
cdr3_nt: TGTGCCAGCACCTCTGGGGGGGCATCCTACAATGAGCAGTTCTTC; cdr3_aa: CASTSGGASYNEQFF; clone_size: -; d_call: -; v_call: TRBV28; j_call: TRBJ2-1
cdr3_nt: TGTGCTAGTGCCGTGGGGGGGGCGGAGACCCAGTACTTC; cdr3_aa: CASAVGGAETQYF; clone_size: -; d_call: -; v_call: TRBV12-5; j_call: TRBJ2-5
cdr3_nt: TGTGCCAGCAGAGAACCTTTAGCGGACGAGCAGTTCTTC; cdr3_aa: CASREPLADEQFF; clone_size: -; d_call: -; v_call: TRBV7-9; j_call: TRBJ2-1
cdr3_nt: TGTGCCAGCAGCTTAGGACCGGGAGCCTACAATGAGCAGTTCTTC; cdr3_aa: CASSLGPGAYNEQFF; clone_size: -; d_call: -; v_call: TRBV7-3; j_call: TRBJ2-1
cdr3_nt: TGTGCCAGCAGTGACTTAGCGGGGGGGCGATACGAGCAGTACTTC; cdr3_aa: CASSDLAGGRYEQYF; clone_size: -; d_call: TRBD2; v_call: TRBV6-1; j_call: TRBJ2-7
cdr3_nt: TGCAGTGCTGAAAACAGGGGTAGAGCTTTCTTT; cdr3_aa: CSAENRGRAFF; clone_size: -; d_call: TRBD1; v_call: TRBV20-1; j_call: TRBJ1-1
cdr3_nt: TGTGCCAGCTCCAGAAGCCGGACTCAAGACGAGCAGTACTTC; cdr3_aa: CASSRSRTQDEQYF; clone_size: -; d_call: -; v_call: TRBV2; j_call: TRBJ2-7
cdr3_nt: TGTGCCAGCAGTGAATGGTCAGGGAGGCGATCTAACTATGGCTACACCTTC; cdr3_aa: CASSEWSGRRSNYGYTF; clone_size: -; d_call: -; v_call: TRBV6-1; j_call: TRBJ1-2